This T cell receptor beta chain was found in a study of CD8+CD57+ T cells in acquired aplastic anemia. Study-wide results and caveats: Between patients and controls, 25 to 35 CD8+ CDR3 sequences were found in common.

The TCR beta profiling, which covered VDJ combination and CDR3 sequence, was carried out using genomic DNA as the template. One entry per CDR3 protein results from TCRdb running MiXCR on the reads. The repertoire holds about 420,000 distinct CDR3 sequences, with about two thirds as singletons. The CDR3 consists of 15 residues. CDR1 and CDR2 from the germline V gene are SGHTS and YDEGEE. V was clipped by 4 bases and J by 8 bases; unmatched bases: 7. This clonotype was recorded a few times. No antigen is known for it. The genes are TRBV5-8 and TRBJ1-6, with TRBD1 identical over 9 bases. What was sequenced was sorted CD4+, CD8+, or CD8+CD57+ T cells (not recorded which) from PBMCs. This TCR was recovered from a human donor in good health, serving as a control. As DNA, the CDR3 is TGTGCCAGCAGCCCACAGGGGGCAATCCATTCACCCCTCCACTTT. Translation: CASSPQGAIHSPLHF.